This T cell receptor (beta chain) emerged from a study of T cell responses to AZD1222 COVID-19 vaccine. Looking at the study overall: Second-dose timings of about 4 or about 12 weeks were pooled. Whole-study findings and limits: There were mostly white British donors and more females than males, and clonal diversity was possibly underestimated.

Sequenced by immunoSEQ multiplex PCR; TCRdb stores in-frame clones only, minus some. The sample lists about 190,000 clones, 85% to 95% occurring once. As to this clone: Its antigen is unidentified.

The material sequenced was peripheral blood, taken on day 0 of AZD1222 vaccination. This clonotype originated in an adult in good health.

The CDR3 sequence is CAWRQGPEAFF. For the CDR3, the DNA is TGTGCCTGGAGACAGGGGCCTGAAGCTTTCTTT. V is TRBV30 and J is TRBJ1-1; 7 bases match TRBD1. Germline V gives CDR1 GTSNPN, CDR2 SVGIG (reference sequence). This CDR3 contains 11 residues. V gave up 3 bases and J gave up 6 bases; unmatched junction bases: 1.